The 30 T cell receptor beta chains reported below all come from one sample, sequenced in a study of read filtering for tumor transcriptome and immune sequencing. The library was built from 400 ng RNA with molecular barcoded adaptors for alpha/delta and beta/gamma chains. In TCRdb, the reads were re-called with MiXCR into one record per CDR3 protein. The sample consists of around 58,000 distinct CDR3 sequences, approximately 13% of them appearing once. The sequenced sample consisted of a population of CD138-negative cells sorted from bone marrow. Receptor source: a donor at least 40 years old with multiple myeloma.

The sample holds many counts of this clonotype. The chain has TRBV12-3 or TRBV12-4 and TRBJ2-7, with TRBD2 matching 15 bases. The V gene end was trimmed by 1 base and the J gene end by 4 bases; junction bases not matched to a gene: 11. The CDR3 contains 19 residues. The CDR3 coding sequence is TGTGCCAGCAGTTTAGAGGTTGGGACTAGCGGGAGGAGGGTTTACGAGCAGTACTTC. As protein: CASSLEVGTSGRRVYEQYF.

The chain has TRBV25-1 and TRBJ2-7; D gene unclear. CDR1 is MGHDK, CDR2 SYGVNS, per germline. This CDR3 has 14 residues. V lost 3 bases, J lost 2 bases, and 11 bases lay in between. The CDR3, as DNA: TGTGCCAGCAGTGATCGGGTCACCACCTACGAGCAGTACTTC. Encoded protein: CASSDRVTTYEQYF.

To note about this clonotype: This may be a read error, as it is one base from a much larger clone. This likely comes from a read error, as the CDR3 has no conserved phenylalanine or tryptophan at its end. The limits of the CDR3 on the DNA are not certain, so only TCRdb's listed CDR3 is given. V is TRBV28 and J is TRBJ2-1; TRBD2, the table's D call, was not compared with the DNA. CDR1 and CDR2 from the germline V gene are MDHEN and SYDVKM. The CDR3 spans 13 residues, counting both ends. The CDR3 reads CASCGRMRNERFS.

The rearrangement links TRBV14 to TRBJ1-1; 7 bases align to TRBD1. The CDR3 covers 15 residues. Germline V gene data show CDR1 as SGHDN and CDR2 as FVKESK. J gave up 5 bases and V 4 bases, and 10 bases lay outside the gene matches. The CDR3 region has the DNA TGTGCCAGCAGCCGTCCTACAGGGGATTGGACTGAAGCTTTCTTT. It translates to CASSRPTGDWTEAFF.

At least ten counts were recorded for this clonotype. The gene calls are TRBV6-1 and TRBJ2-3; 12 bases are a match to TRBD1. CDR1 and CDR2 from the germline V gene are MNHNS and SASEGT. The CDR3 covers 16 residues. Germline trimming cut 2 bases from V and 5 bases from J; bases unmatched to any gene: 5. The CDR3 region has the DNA TGTGCCAGCAGTGAACGGGACAGGGGGCGGGTAGATACGCAGTATTTT. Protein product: CASSERDRGRVDTQYF.

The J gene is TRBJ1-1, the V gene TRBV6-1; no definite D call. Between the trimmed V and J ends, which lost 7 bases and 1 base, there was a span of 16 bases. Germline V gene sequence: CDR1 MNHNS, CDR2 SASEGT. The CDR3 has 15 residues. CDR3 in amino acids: CASTLMGSGNTEAFF. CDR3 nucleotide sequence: TGTGCCAGCACCTTGATGGGGTCCGGGAACACTGAAGCTTTCTTT.

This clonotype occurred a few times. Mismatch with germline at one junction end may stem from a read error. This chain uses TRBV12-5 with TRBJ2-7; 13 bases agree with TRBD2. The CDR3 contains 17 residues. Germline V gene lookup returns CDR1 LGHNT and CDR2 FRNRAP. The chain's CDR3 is CATGLSGLAGVGHEQCF. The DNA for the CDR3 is TGTGCTACTGGTTTGTCCGGACTAGCGGGAGTTGGTCACGAGCAGTGCTTC. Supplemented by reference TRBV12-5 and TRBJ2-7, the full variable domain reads DARVTQTPRHKVTEMGQEVTMRCQPILGHNTVFWYRQTMMQGLELLAYFRNRAPLDDSGMPKDRFSAEMPDATLATLKIQPSEPRDSAVYFCATGLSGLAGVGHEQCFGPGTRLTVT.

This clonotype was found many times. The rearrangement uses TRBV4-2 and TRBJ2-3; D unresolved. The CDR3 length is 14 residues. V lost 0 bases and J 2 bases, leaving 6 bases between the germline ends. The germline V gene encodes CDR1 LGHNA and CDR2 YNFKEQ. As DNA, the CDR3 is TGTGCCAGCAGCCAAGAGCGGTACACAGATACGCAGTATTTT. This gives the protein CASSQERYTDTQYF.

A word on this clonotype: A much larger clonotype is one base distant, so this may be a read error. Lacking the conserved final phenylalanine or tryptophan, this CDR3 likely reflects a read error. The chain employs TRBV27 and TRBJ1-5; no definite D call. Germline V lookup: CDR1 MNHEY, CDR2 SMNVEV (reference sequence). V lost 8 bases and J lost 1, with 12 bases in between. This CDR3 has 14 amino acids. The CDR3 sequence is CASGRFGSNQPQHS. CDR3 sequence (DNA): TGTGCCAGCGGACGCTTCGGGAGCAATCAGCCCCAGCATTCT.

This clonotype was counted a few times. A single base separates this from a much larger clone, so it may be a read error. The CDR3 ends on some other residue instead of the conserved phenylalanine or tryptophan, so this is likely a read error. The CDR3 protein is CSARDSNREKLFL. The CDR3 DNA sequence: TGCAGTGCTAGAGATTCGAATCGGGAAAAACTGTTTTTA. The gene calls are TRBV20-1 and TRBJ1-4; D is ambiguous. The germline CDR1 and CDR2 sequences are DFQATT and SNEGSKA (reference sequence). The CDR3 sequence is 13 residues long. V dropped 0 bases and J dropped 8 bases, with 10 bases sitting between them.

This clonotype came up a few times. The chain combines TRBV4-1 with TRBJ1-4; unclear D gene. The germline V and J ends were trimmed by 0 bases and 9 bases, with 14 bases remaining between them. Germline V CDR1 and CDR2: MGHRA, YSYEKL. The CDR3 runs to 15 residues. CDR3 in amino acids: CASSQDRPATQKLFF. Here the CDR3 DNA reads TGCGCCAGCAGCCAAGATAGGCCAGCGACCCAAAAACTGTTTTTT.

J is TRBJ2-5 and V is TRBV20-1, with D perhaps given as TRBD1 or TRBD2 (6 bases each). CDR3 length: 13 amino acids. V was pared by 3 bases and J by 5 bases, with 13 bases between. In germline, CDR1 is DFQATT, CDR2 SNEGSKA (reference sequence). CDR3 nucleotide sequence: TGCAGTGCTAGGTGGGGGGCAGGGGAGACCCAGTACTTC. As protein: CSARWGAGETQYF.

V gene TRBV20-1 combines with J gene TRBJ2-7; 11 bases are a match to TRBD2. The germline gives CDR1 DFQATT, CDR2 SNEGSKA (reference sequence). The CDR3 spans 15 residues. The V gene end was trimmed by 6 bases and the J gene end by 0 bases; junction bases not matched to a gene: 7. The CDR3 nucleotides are TGCAGTGCCGGGGCCGGACTAGCGGGCTCCTACGAGCAGTACTTC. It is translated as CSAGAGLAGSYEQYF.

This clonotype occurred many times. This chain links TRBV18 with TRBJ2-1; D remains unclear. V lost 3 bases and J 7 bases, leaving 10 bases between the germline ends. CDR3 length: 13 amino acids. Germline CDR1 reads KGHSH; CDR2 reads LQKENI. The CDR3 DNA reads TGTGCCAGCTCACCCTTCCTAGAAAATGAGCAGTTCTTC. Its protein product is CASSPFLENEQFF.

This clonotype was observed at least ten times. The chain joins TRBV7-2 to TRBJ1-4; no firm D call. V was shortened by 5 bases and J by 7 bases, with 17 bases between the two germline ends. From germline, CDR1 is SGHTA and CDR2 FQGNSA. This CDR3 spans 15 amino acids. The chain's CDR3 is CASSPRREAIEKLFF. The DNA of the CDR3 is TGTGCCAGCAGCCCACGGAGAGAGGCTATTGAAAAACTGTTTTTT.

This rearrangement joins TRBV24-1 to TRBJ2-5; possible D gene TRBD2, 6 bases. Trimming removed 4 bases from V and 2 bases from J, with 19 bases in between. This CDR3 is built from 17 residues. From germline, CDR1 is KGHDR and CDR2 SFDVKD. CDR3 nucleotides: TGTGCCACCAGTGAGCGGTTAGGCGGGACGGAACAAGAGACCCAGTACTTC. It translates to CATSERLGGTEQETQYF.

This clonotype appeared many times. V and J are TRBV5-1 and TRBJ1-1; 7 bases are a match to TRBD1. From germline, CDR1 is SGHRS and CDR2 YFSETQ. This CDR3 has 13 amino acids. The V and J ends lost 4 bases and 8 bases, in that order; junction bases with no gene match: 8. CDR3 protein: CASSVYPGQEAFF. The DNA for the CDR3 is TGCGCCAGCAGCGTCTACCCGGGACAGGAAGCTTTCTTT.

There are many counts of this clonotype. The CDR3 here is CASSLASEVSGYTF. CDR3 nucleotide sequence: TGTGCCAGCAGTTTGGCGTCGGAAGTGTCGGGCTACACCTTC. V is TRBV12-3 or TRBV12-4 and J is TRBJ1-2, with D unclear. The CDR3 length is 14 residues. Trimming removed 3 bases at V and 8 bases at J, with 16 bases between.

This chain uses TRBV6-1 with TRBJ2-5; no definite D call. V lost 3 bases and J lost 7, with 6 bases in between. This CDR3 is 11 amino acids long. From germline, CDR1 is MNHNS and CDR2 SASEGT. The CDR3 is CASSDPGTQYF. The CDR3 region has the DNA TGTGCCAGCAGTGACCCCGGGACCCAGTACTTC.

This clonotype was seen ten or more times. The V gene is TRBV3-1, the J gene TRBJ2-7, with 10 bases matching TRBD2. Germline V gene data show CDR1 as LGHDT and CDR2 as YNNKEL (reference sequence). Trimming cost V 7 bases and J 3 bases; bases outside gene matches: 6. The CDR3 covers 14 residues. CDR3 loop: CASTHSGRFYEQYF. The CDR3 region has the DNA TGTGCCAGCACCCATAGCGGGAGGTTCTACGAGCAGTACTTC.

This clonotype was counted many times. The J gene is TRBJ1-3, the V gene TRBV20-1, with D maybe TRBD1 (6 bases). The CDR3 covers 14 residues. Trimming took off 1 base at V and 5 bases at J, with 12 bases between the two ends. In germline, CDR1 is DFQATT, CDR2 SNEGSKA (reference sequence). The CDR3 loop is CSARVQGKRNTIYF. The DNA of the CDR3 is TGCAGTGCTAGAGTCCAGGGGAAACGAAACACCATATATTTT.

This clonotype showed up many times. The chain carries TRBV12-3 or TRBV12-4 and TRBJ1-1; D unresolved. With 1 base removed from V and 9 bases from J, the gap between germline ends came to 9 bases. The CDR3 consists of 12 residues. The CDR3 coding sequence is TGTGCCAGCAGTTTAGATCACTCCCAAGCTTTCTTT. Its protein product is CASSLDHSQAFF.

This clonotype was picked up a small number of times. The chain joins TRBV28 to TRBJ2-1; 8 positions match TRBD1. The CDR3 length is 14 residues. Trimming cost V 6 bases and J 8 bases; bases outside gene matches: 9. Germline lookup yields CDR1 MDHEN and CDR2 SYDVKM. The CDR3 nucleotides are TGTGCCAGCAGACAGGACAGGGTAAGGGATGAGCAGTTCTTC. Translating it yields CASRQDRVRDEQFF.

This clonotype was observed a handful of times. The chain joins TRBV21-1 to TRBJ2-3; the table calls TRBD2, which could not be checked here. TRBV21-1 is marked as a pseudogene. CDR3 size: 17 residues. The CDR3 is CASKSGTSGPSADTQYF. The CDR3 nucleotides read TGTGCCAGCAAATCCGGGACTAGCGGGCCGAGCGCAGATACGCAGTATTTT.

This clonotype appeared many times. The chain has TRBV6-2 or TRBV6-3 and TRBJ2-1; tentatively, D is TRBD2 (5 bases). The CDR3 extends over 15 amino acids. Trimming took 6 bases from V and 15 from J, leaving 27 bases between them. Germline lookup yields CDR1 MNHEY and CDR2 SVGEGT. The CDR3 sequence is CASSPDSVFGSEPFF. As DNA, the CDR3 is TGTGCCAGCAGCCCCGACTCCGTCTTTGGTAGCGAACCGTTCTTC.

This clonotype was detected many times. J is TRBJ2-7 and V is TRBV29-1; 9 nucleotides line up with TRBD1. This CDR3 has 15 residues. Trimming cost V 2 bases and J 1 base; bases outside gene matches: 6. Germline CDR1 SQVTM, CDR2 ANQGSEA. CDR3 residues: CSVEKTGQGSYEQYF. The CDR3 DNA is TGCAGCGTTGAAAAAACAGGACAGGGGTCCTACGAGCAGTACTTC.

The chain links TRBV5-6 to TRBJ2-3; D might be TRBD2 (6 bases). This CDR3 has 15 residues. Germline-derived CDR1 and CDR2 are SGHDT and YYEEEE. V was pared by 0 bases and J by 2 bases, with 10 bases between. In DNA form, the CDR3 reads TGTGCCAGCAGCTTGGCCGGGGGACTCACAGATACGCAGTATTTT. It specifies CASSLAGGLTDTQYF.

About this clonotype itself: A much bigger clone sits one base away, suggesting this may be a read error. The CDR3: CASSLSPELVLAETASYEQYF. CDR3 nucleotide sequence: TGTGCCAGCAGTTTATCGCCCGAGTTGGTATTGGCAGAGACGGCCTCCTACGAGCAGTACTTC. The chain has TRBV12-3 or TRBV12-4 and TRBJ2-7; no definite D call. The CDR3 consists of 21 residues. Trimming removed 2 bases from V and 0 bases from J, with 29 bases in between.

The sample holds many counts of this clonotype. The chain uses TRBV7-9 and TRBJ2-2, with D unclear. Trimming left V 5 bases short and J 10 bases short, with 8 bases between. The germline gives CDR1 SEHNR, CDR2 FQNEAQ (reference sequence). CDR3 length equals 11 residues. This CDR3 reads CASSPSLELFF. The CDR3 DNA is TGTGCCAGCAGCCCCTCTTTGGAGCTGTTTTTT. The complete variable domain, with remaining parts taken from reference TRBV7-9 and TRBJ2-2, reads DTGVSQNPRHKITKRGQNVTFRCDPISEHNRLYWYRQTLGQGPEFLTYFQNEAQLEKSRLLSDRFSAERPKGSFSTLEIQRTEQGDSAMYLCASSPSLELFFGEGSRLTVL.

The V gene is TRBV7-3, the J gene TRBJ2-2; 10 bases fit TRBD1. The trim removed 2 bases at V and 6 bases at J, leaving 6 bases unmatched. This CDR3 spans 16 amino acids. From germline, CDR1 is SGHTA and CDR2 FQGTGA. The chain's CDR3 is CASSLATGGNAGELFF. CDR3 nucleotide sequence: TGTGCCAGCAGCTTAGCGACAGGGGGCAATGCCGGGGAGCTGTTTTTT.